These 18 T cell receptor beta chains originate from one sample sequenced in a study of T cell repertoires in ileal Crohn's disease. Time point defined: neoterminal ileum biopsy at postoperative endoscopy, about 6 months after surgery. Profiled with immunoSEQ multiplex PCR; TCRdb holds only in-frame clones, not every one. The sample lists more than 9,500 clones, approximately 78% occurring once. Sequences were obtained from ileal tissue. Receptors originate from an adult with Crohn's disease.

This clone has more than one count but fewer than ten. The chain joins TRBV10-3 to TRBJ1-1; D remains unclear. Germline lookup yields CDR1 ENHRY and CDR2 SYGVKD. V lost 0 bases and J lost 0, with 8 bases in between. This CDR3 has 15 residues. The CDR3 nucleotides are TGTGCCATCAGTGAGTCAGGAGGAATGAACACTGAAGCTTTCTTT. This encodes CAISESGGMNTEAFF.

This clone was picked up one time. This sequence joins TRBV28 and TRBJ1-2; TRBD1 agrees at 9 bases. Trimming removed 4 bases from V and 5 bases from J; junction bases left unmatched: 5. Germline CDR1 MDHEN, CDR2 SYDVKM. This CDR3 comprises 14 residues. Written as DNA, the CDR3 is TGTGCCAGCAGTTCCTGGGACAGGGTGTATGGCTACACCTTC. Amino acid sequence: CASSSWDRVYGYTF.

The rearrangement links TRBV5-4 to TRBJ2-2; 9 positions match TRBD2. Germline V lookup: CDR1 SGHNT, CDR2 YYREEE (reference sequence). This CDR3 has 16 residues. V was pared by 4 bases and J by 4 bases, with 8 bases of the junction left unmatched. The CDR3 sequence: CASSPGTSFGTGELFF. In nucleotides, the CDR3 is TGTGCCAGCAGCCCCGGGACTAGCTTTGGCACCGGGGAGCTGTTTTTT.

V gene TRBV19 combines with J gene TRBJ1-2, with D possibly matching TRBD1 (5 bases). This CDR3 has 12 residues. CDR1 is LNHDA and CDR2 is SQIVND in the germline V gene (reference sequence). V was pared by 6 bases and J by 4 bases, with 9 bases between. CDR3 nucleotides: TGTGCCAGTAGGAGTGACAGCTATGGCTACACCTTC. Translating gives CASRSDSYGYTF.

A single count supports this clone. The V call is TRBV2, the J call TRBJ1-1; D gene unclear. CDR1 and CDR2 from the germline V gene are SNHLY and FYNNEI. Trimming left V 7 bases short and J 2 bases short, with 11 bases between. The CDR3 totals 13 residues. CDR3 amino acids: CASNYYTNTEAFF. DNA for the CDR3: TGTGCCAGCAACTATTACACAAACACTGAAGCTTTCTTT.

This clone was observed a few times. CDR3 amino acids: CASSLGGAGGNEQFF. The CDR3 DNA reads TGTGCCAGCAGCTTGGGGGGGGCAGGGGGGAATGAGCAGTTCTTC. This chain connects TRBV5-6 to TRBJ2-1; D might be TRBD1 (7 bases). The V end lost 0 bases, the J end lost 7 bases, and 14 bases lay between the germline ends. This CDR3 is 15 amino acids long. In germline, CDR1 is SGHDT, CDR2 YYEEEE.

With respect to this clone: Distinct nucleotide sequences in the sample also encode this CDR3. CDR3 in amino acids: CASGAGGLGEQYF. The CDR3 DNA reads as TGTGCCAGCGGGGCAGGGGGCTTGGGCGAGCAGTACTTC. V usage is TRBV6-1 and J usage is TRBJ2-7; TRBD1 matches 8 bases. The CDR3 runs to 13 residues. V shed 8 bases, J shed 6 bases, and the junction held 9 bases outside the gene matches. Germline CDR1 is MNHNS and CDR2 is SASEGT.

This chain uses TRBV2 with TRBJ1-1, with D possibly TRBD1 on 5 matching bases. The germline CDR1 and CDR2 sequences are SNHLY and FYNNEI. The CDR3 runs 14 residues. Trimming took 2 bases from V and 1 from J, leaving 8 bases between them. In nucleotides, the CDR3 is TGTGCCAGCAGTGAACAGGGCGGGAACACTGAAGCTTTCTTT. Its translation: CASSEQGGNTEAFF. The complete variable domain, with remaining parts taken from reference TRBV2 and TRBJ1-1, reads EPEVTQTPSHQVTQMGQEVILRCVPISNHLYFYWYRQILGQKVEFLVSFYNNEISEKSEIFDDQFSVERPDGSNFTLKIRSTKLEDSAMYFCASSEQGGNTEAFFGQGTRLTVV.

This chain joins TRBV4-2 and TRBJ1-1, with 11 bases matching TRBD1. CDR1 and CDR2 (germline): LGHNA, YNFKEQ. CDR3 length: 14 residues. V gave up 10 bases and J gave up 6 bases; unmatched junction bases: 10. CDR3 sequence: CATGTGGEVAEAFF. The DNA of the CDR3 is TGTGCCACCGGGACAGGGGGGGAAGTCGCTGAAGCTTTCTTT.

This chain uses TRBV11-1 with TRBJ2-7; D might be TRBD1 (6 bases). CDR3 size: 14 residues. Germline values: CDR1 SGHAT, CDR2 FQDESV (reference sequence). Deletions cut 2 bases from V and 3 bases from J, with 11 bases between. The CDR3 loop reads CASSLIRGYYEQYF. CDR3 coding DNA: TGTGCCAGCAGCTTAATAAGGGGGTACTACGAGCAGTACTTC.

The chain carries TRBV14 and TRBJ2-3; D not resolved. The V and J ends lost 1 base and 2 bases respectively, with 10 bases between them. The CDR3 loop spans 15 amino acids. Per germline, CDR1 SGHDN and CDR2 FVKESK. The CDR3: CASSQVLGVTDTQYF. CDR3 nucleotides: TGTGCCAGCAGCCAAGTCCTAGGTGTCACAGATACGCAGTATTTT.

This chain joins TRBV19 and TRBJ1-1, with 7 bases that match TRBD1. V was pared by 5 bases and J by 1 base, with 4 bases of the junction left unmatched. Germline V gene sequence: CDR1 LNHDA, CDR2 SQIVND (reference sequence). This CDR3 contains 14 residues. CDR3 residues: CASSSDRQNTEAFF. The CDR3 DNA sequence: TGTGCCAGTAGTTCGGACAGGCAGAACACTGAAGCTTTCTTT.

The V and J genes are TRBV5-1 and TRBJ2-7, with a tentative D call TRBD1 (6 bases). Looked up from germline, CDR1 is SGHRS and CDR2 is YFSETQ. The CDR3 runs to 14 residues. V was shortened by 2 bases and J by 2 bases, with 11 bases between the two germline ends. CDR3 DNA: TGCGCCAGCAGCTTAGGGGGTAAACCCTACGAGCAGTACTTC. It encodes CASSLGGKPYEQYF.

In its sample, this clone was seen once. This sequence joins TRBV5-4 and TRBJ2-5, with D perhaps TRBD2 (6 bases). The CDR3 loop spans 15 amino acids. Germline CDR1 reads SGHNT; CDR2 reads YYREEE (reference sequence). Trimming removed 1 base from V and 2 bases from J, with 12 bases in between. Here the CDR3 reads CASSLSGGRQETQYF. In DNA form, the CDR3 reads TGTGCCAGCAGCTTGTCTGGGGGGAGACAAGAGACCCAGTACTTC. Full variable domain (missing parts from reference TRBV5-4 and TRBJ2-5): ETGVTQSPTHLIKTRGQQVTLRCSSQSGHNTVSWYQQALGQGPQFIFQYYREEENGRGNFPPRFSGLQFPNYSSELNVNALELDDSALYLCASSLSGGRQETQYFGPGTRLLVL.

This rearrangement joins TRBV19 to TRBJ1-1, with 8 positions matching TRBD1. Germline CDR1 and CDR2: LNHDA and SQIVND (reference sequence). There are 15 residues in the CDR3. Trimming removed 4 bases from V and 6 bases from J; junction bases left unmatched: 10. The CDR3 region is CASSTRPGGPSEAFF. Here the CDR3 DNA reads TGTGCCAGTAGTACCCGCCCAGGGGGCCCTTCTGAAGCTTTCTTT. Combining the CDR3 with reference TRBV19 and TRBJ1-1 gives the whole variable domain DGGITQSPKYLFRKEGQNVTLSCEQNLNHDAMYWYRQDPGQGLRLIYYSQIVNDFQKGDIAEGYSVSREKKESFPLTVTSAQKNPTAFYLCASSTRPGGPSEAFFGQGTRLTVV.

The V gene is TRBV6-5, the J gene TRBJ2-4, with a tentative D call TRBD1 (7 bases). The CDR3 spans 14 residues. The V and J ends lost 10 bases and 6 bases respectively, with 19 bases between them. In germline, CDR1 is MNHEY, CDR2 SVGAGI. CDR3 protein: CATRGGGVGNIQYF. The CDR3 DNA follows: TGTGCCACTCGAGGAGGGGGCGTTGGAAACATTCAGTACTTC.

This chain connects TRBV7-3 to TRBJ1-1, with D maybe TRBD1 (6 bases). CDR3 length equals 14 residues. The V end lost 6 bases, the J end lost 6 bases, and 17 bases lay between the germline ends. Germline CDR1 reads SGHTA; CDR2 reads FQGTGA. This CDR3 reads CASSPGHKRSEAFF. The CDR3 nucleotides read TGTGCCAGCAGTCCGGGACACAAGAGGTCTGAAGCTTTCTTT.

The chain employs TRBV13 and TRBJ2-2, with a possible D match to TRBD1 (6 bases). V was shortened by 2 bases and J by 5 bases, with 9 bases between the two germline ends. CDR1 and CDR2 from the germline V gene are PRHDT and FYEKMQ (reference sequence). The CDR3 has 14 residues. CDR3 coding DNA: TGTGCCAGCAGCTTACAGGGGTGGACCGGGGAGCTGTTTTTT. Its protein product is CASSLQGWTGELFF.